The present T cell receptor beta chain was sequenced within a study of shared clonotypes between healthy human individuals. The germline V and J ends were trimmed by 3 bases and 3 bases, with 6 bases remaining between them. Germline CDR1 reads KGHSH; CDR2 reads LQKENI. This CDR3 is 13 amino acids long. The method was immunoSEQ multiplex PCR; TCRdb's version includes in-frame clones alone and lacks a portion of them. The sample lists 450,000 to 500,000 clones, around 73% occurring once. This clone was counted a single time. The sample has other DNA sequences that encode this CDR3 too. The V gene is TRBV18, the J gene TRBJ1-5; D not resolved. This TCR was recovered from a woman in her thirties or forties in good health. Some clones in this sample may be carry-over from other donors' samples. The sample was PBMCs. This chain's CDR3 is CASSPGVNQPQHF. CDR3 DNA sequence: TGTGCCAGCTCACCTGGGGTCAATCAGCCCCAGCATTTT.